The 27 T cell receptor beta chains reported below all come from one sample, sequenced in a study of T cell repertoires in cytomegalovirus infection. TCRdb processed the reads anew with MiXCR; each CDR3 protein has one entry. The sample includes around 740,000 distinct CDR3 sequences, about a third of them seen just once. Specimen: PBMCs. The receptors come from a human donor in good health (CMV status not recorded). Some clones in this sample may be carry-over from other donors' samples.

CDR3 amino acids: CASSLVTGSDTEAFF. CDR3 in DNA: TGCGCCAGCAGCTTGGTCACGGGGTCGGACACTGAAGCTTTCTTT. The V gene is TRBV5-1, the J gene TRBJ1-1, with D unclear. Between the trimmed V and J ends, which lost 0 bases and 3 bases, there was a span of 12 bases. The CDR3 totals 15 residues. Germline CDR1 is SGHRS and CDR2 is YFSETQ.

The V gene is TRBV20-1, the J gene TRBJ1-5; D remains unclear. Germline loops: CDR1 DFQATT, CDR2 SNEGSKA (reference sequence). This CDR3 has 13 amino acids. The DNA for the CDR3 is TGCATTGTTGCCGAGGGCCTCAATCAGCCCCAGCATTTT. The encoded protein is CIVAEGLNQPQHF.

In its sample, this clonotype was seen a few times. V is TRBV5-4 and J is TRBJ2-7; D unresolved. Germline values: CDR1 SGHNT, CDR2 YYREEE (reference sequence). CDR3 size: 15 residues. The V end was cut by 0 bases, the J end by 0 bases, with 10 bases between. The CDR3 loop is CASSLAAFNSYEQYF. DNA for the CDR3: TGTGCCAGCAGCTTGGCCGCGTTCAACTCCTACGAGCAGTACTTC.

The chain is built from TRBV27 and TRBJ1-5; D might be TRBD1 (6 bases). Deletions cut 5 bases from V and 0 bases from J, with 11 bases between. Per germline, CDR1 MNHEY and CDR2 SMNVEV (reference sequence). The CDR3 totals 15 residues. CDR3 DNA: TGTGCCAGCAGTACAGGGTTCCGTAGCAATCAGCCCCAGCATTTT. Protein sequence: CASSTGFRSNQPQHF.

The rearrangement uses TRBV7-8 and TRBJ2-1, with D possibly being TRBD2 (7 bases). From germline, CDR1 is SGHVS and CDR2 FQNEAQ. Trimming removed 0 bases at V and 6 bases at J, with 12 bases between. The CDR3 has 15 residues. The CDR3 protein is CASSLAGLGGNEQFF. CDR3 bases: TGTGCCAGCAGCTTAGCAGGACTAGGGGGCAATGAGCAGTTCTTC.

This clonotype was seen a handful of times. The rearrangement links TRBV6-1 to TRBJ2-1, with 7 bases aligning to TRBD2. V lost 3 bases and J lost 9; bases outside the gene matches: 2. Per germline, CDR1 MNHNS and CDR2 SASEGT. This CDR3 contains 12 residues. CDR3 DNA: TGTGCCAGCAGTGAGGGGGGGGTTGAGCAGTTCTTC. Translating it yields CASSEGGVEQFF.

CDR3 in DNA: TGTGCCAGCAGTGAAGCACTTACTAGCACAGATACGCAGTATTTT. This translates into CASSEALTSTDTQYF. The chain recombines TRBV2 with TRBJ2-3, with no clear D. The CDR3 extends over 15 amino acids. CDR1 is SNHLY and CDR2 is FYNNEI in the germline V gene. The V end was cut by 0 bases, the J end by 0 bases, with 7 bases between.

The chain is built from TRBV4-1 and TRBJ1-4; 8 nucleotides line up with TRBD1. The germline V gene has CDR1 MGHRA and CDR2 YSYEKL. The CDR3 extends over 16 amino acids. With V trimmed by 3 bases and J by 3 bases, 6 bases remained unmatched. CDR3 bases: TGCGCCAGCAGCCACCTTACAGGGGGTGCTAATGAAAAACTGTTTTTT. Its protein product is CASSHLTGGANEKLFF.

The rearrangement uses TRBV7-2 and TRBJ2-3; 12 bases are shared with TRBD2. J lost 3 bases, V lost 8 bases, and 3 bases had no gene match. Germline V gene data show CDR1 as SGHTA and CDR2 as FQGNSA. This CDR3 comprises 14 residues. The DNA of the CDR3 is TGTGCCAGCCGGACTAGCGGGAATACAGATACGCAGTATTTT. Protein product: CASRTSGNTDTQYF.

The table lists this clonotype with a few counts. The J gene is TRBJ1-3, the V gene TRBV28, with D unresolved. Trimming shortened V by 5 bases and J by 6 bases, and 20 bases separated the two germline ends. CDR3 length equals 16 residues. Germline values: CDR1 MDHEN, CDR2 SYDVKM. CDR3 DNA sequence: TGTGCCAGCAGTCTCACTAGCGGGCAGCGCCTAAACACCATATATTTT. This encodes CASSLTSGQRLNTIYF.

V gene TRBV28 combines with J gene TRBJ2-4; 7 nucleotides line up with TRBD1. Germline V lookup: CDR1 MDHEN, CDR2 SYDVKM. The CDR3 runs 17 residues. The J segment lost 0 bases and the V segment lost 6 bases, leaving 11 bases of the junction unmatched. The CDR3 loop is CASSALGTALAKNIQYF. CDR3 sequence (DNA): TGTGCCAGCAGCGCTCTCGGGACAGCTCTAGCCAAAAACATTCAGTACTTC.

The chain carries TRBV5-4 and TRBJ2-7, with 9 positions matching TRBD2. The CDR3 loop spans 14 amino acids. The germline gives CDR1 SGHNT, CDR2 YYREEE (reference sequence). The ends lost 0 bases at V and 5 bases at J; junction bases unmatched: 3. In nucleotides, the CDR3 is TGTGCCAGCAGCTTGGTGTCTAGCGGGGACGAGCAGTACTTC. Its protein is CASSLVSSGDEQYF.

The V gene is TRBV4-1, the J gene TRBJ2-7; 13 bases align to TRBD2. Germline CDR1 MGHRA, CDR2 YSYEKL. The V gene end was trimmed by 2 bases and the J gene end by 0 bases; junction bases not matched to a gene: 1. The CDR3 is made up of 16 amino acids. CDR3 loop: CASSQTSGRGSYEQYF. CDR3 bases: TGCGCCAGCAGCCAAACTAGCGGGAGGGGCTCCTACGAGCAGTACTTC.

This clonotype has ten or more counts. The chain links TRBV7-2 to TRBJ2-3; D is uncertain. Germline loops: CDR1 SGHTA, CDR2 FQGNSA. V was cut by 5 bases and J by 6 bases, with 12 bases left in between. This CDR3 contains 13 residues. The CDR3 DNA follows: TGTGCCAGCAGCCCCCCCAGAGGCGATACGCAGTATTTT. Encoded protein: CASSPPRGDTQYF.

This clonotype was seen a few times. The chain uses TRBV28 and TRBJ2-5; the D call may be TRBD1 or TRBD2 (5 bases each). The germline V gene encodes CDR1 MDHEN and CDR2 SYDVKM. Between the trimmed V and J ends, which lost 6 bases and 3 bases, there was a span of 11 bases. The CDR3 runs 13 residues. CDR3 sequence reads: CASRGTRKETQYF. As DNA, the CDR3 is TGTGCCAGCAGAGGGACGCGGAAAGAGACCCAGTACTTC.

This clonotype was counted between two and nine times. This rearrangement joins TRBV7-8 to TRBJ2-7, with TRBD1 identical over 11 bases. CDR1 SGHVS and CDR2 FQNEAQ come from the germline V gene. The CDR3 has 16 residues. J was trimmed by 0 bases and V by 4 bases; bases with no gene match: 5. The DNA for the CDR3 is TGTGCCAGCAGCTGGCGAGGACAGGGGGCCTCCTACGAGCAGTACTTC. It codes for CASSWRGQGASYEQYF.

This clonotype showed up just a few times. CDR3 DNA sequence: TGTGCCAGCAGTGCCCGACTAGCGTCAAGCACAGATACGCAGTATTTT. It encodes CASSARLASSTDTQYF. The chain is built from TRBV27 and TRBJ2-3; 8 bases map to TRBD2. Trimming removed 5 bases from V and 0 bases from J; junction bases left unmatched: 7. The V gene's germline CDR1 is MNHEY and CDR2 SMNVEV (reference sequence). The CDR3 extends over 16 amino acids.

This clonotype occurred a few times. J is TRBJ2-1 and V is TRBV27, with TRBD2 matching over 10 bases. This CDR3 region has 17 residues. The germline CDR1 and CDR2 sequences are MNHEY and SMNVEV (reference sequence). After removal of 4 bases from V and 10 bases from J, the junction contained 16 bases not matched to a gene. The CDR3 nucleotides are TGTGCCAGCAGTTCCCGAGGACTAGCGGATATTAGCTCAGAGCAGTTCTTC. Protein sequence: CASSSRGLADISSEQFF.

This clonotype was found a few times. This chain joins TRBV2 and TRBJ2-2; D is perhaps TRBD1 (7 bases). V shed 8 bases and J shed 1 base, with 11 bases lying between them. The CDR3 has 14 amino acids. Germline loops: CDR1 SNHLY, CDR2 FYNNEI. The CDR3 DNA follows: TGTGCCAGCGGCCAGGGGGGGAACACCGGGGAGCTGTTTTTT. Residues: CASGQGGNTGELFF.

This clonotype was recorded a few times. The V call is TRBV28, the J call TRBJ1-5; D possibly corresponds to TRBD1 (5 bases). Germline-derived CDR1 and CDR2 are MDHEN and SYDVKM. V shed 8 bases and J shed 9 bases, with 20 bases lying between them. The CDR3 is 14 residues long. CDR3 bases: TGTGCCAGCCATGTCCCAGGGACCGTCGGGCCCCAGCATTTT. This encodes CASHVPGTVGPQHF.

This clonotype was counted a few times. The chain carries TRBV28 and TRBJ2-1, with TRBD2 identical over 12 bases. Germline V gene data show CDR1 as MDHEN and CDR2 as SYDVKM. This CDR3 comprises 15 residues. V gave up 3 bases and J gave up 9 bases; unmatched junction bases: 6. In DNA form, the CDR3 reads TGTGCCAGCAGTTTCGCTAGCGGGGGGGCCGGTGAGCAGTTCTTC. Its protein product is CASSFASGGAGEQFF.

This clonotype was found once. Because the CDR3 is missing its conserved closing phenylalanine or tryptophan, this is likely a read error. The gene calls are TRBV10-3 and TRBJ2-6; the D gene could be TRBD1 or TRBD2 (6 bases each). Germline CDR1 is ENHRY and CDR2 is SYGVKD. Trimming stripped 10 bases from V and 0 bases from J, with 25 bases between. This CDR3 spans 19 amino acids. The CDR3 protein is CATWGAFGEARSGANVLTL. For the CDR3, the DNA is TGTGCCACCTGGGGGGCATTTGGAGAGGCCCGCTCTGGGGCCAACGTCCTGACTTTA.

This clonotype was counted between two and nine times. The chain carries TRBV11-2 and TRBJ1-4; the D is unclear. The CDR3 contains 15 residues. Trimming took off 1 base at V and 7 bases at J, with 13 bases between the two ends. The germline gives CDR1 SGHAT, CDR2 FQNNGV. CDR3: CASSLGSERREKLFF. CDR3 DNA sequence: TGTGCCAGCAGCTTAGGCAGCGAAAGACGTGAAAAACTGTTTTTT.

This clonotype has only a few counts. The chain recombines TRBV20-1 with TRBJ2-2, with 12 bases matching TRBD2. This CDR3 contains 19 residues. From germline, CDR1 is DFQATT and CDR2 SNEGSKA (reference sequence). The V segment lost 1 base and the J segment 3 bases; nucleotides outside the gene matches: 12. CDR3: CSARALAGGPKLYTGELFF. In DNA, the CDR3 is TGCAGTGCTAGAGCCCTAGCGGGAGGGCCAAAACTTTACACCGGGGAGCTGTTTTTT.

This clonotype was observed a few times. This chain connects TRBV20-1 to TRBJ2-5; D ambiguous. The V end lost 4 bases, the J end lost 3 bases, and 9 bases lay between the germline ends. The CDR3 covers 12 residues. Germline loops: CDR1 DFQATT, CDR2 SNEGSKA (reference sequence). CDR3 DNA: TGCAGTGCTACCGTACAGAAAGAGACCCAGTACTTC. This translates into CSATVQKETQYF.

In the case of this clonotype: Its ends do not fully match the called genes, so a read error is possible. The CDR3 region has the DNA TGTGCCAGCAGCGCGTACAGTGAGGCAGTCCCCTACGGGCAGTACTTC. Encoded protein: CASSAYSEAVPYGQYF. V usage is TRBV7-8 and J usage is TRBJ2-7; D is ambiguous. Germline V gene sequence: CDR1 SGHVS, CDR2 FQNEAQ. The CDR3 is 16 amino acids.

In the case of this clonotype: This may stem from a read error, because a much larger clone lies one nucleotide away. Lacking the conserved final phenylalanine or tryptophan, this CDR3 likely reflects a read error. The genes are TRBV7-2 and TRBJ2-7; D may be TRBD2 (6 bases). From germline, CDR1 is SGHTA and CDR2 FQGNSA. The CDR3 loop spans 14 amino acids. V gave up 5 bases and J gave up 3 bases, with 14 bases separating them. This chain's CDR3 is CASSPGVGGYEQYL. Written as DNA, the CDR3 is TGTGCCAGCAGCCCCGGAGTGGGGGGCTACGAGCAGTACTTA.